A single sample is the source of the 16 T cell receptor beta chains below, sequenced in a study of CD4+ T cells in melanoma. The method was immunoSEQ multiplex PCR; TCRdb's version includes in-frame clones alone and lacks a portion of them. The table records 15,000 or so clones, 62% of them present only once. Specimen: cells from a culture (not recorded whether cultured in vitro). The receptor set was obtained from a human donor with melanoma.

The CDR3 nucleotides read TGTGCCAGCAGTTCACGGACAGGACGCTCTCATGGCTACACCTTC. Translation gives CASSSRTGRSHGYTF. V is TRBV6-1 and J is TRBJ1-2; 7 bases align to TRBD1. The junction had 12 bases not matched to a gene; V was cut back by 5 bases and J by 6 bases. There are 15 residues in the CDR3. Germline CDR1 MNHNS, CDR2 SASEGT.

This chain uses TRBV7-8 with TRBJ2-5; 8 nucleotides line up with TRBD1. V lost 1 base to trimming and J lost 5 bases; unmatched junction nucleotides: 6. The germline gives CDR1 SGHVS, CDR2 FQNEAQ. This CDR3 has 15 residues. The CDR3 DNA sequence: TGTGCCAGCAGCTTAGTGGGACAGGTACGGGAGACCCAGTACTTC. Amino acid sequence: CASSLVGQVRETQYF.

V gene TRBV27 combines with J gene TRBJ1-5; TRBD1 is a possible D gene (6 bases). V lost 2 bases and J 2 bases, leaving 7 bases between the germline ends. The germline CDR1 and CDR2 sequences are MNHEY and SMNVEV (reference sequence). This CDR3 has 14 residues. The CDR3 DNA reads TGTGCCAGCAGTTTAAACAGGGGCAATCAGCCCCAGCATTTT. This translates into CASSLNRGNQPQHF.

This chain connects TRBV9 to TRBJ2-2, with 9 bases identical to TRBD2. Germline values: CDR1 SGDLS, CDR2 YYNGEE. V lost 0 bases to trimming and J lost 6 bases; unmatched junction nucleotides: 6. CDR3 length: 16 amino acids. As DNA, the CDR3 is TGTGCCAGCAGCGTAGAAGCGGGGGGACTTCCCGGGGAGCTGTTTTTT. This encodes CASSVEAGGLPGELFF.

This chain links TRBV9 with TRBJ1-2; D gene uncertain. V was trimmed by 3 bases and J by 8 bases, leaving 8 bases between them. The CDR3 totals 11 residues. CDR1 is SGDLS and CDR2 is YYNGEE in the germline V gene. The CDR3 DNA follows: TGTGCCAGCAGCGCTTCGTACGGCTACACCTTC. This sequence encodes CASSASYGYTF.

The CDR3 loop reads CASSSDRPPEAFF. CDR3 DNA sequence: TGTGCCAGCTCTTCGGACAGGCCCCCTGAAGCTTTCTTT. The rearrangement uses TRBV18 and TRBJ1-1, with TRBD1 matching 7 bases. The CDR3 contains 13 residues. CDR1 is KGHSH and CDR2 is LQKENI in the germline V gene. Trimming removed 6 bases from V and 6 bases from J; junction bases left unmatched: 7.

V is TRBV9 and J is TRBJ1-1; D is perhaps TRBD1 (5 bases). Germline assignment: CDR1 SGDLS and CDR2 YYNGEE. This CDR3 is 14 amino acids long. V gave up 2 bases and J gave up 5 bases, with 13 bases separating them. CDR3 amino acids: CASSVRAERTEAFF. The CDR3 DNA is TGTGCCAGCAGCGTCAGGGCCGAGAGGACTGAAGCTTTCTTT.

CDR3 nucleotides: TGCGCCAGCAGCTTAGAAGCAGTGTCCTACGAGCAGTACTTC. Protein product: CASSLEAVSYEQYF. V is TRBV5-1 and J is TRBJ2-7; no reliable D call. The CDR3 has 14 amino acids. CDR1 is SGHRS, CDR2 YFSETQ, per germline. Trimming cost V 2 bases and J 1 base, with 10 bases left between them. The full variable domain, rest sourced from reference TRBV5-1 and TRBJ2-7, is KAGVTQTPRYLIKTRGQQVTLSCSPISGHRSVSWYQQTPGQGLQFLFEYFSETQRNKGNFPGRFSGRQFSNSRSEMNVSTLELGDSALYLCASSLEAVSYEQYFGPGTRLTVT.

The chain couples TRBV4-2 to TRBJ2-6, with D tentatively TRBD1 (6 bases). Deletions cut 1 base from V and 1 base from J, with 11 bases between. The CDR3 totals 17 residues. CDR1 is LGHNA and CDR2 is YNFKEQ in the germline V gene. The DNA for the CDR3 is TGTGCCAGCAGCCAAGGCACAGGGAAATCTGGGGCCAACGTCCTGACTTTC. Its translation is CASSQGTGKSGANVLTF.

The rearrangement uses TRBV2 and TRBJ2-7; D is uncertain. Trimming removed 2 bases at V and 8 bases at J, with 7 bases between. CDR1 is SNHLY and CDR2 is FYNNEI in the germline V gene. The CDR3 length is 11 residues. The CDR3 DNA sequence: TGTGCCAGCAGTGAACAGGTGAAGCAGTACTTC. Protein sequence: CASSEQVKQYF.

The chain employs TRBV5-1 and TRBJ2-2; tentative D call: TRBD2 (6 bases). There are 16 residues in the CDR3. Trimming took 4 bases from V and 0 from J, leaving 13 bases between them. The germline CDR1 and CDR2 sequences are SGHRS and YFSETQ. CDR3 residues: CASSEGGTANTGELFF. The CDR3 DNA follows: TGCGCCAGCAGCGAAGGCGGGACTGCGAACACCGGGGAGCTGTTTTTT. Using reference TRBV5-1 and TRBJ2-2 for the parts outside the CDR3, the full variable domain is KAGVTQTPRYLIKTRGQQVTLSCSPISGHRSVSWYQQTPGQGLQFLFEYFSETQRNKGNFPGRFSGRQFSNSRSEMNVSTLELGDSALYLCASSEGGTANTGELFFGEGSRLTVL.

This chain joins TRBV4-1 and TRBJ1-5, with D uncertain. The V end lost 0 bases, the J end lost 0 bases, and 12 bases lay between the germline ends. Germline V CDR1 and CDR2: MGHRA, YSYEKL. This CDR3 is 17 amino acids long. CDR3 sequence (DNA): TGCGCCAGCAGCCAAGATGGAAGCAGGCGTAGCAATCAGCCCCAGCATTTT. It is translated as CASSQDGSRRSNQPQHF.

The count of this clone is one. The chain joins TRBV4-3 to TRBJ1-1; D is perhaps TRBD1 (5 bases). The length of the CDR3 is 14 residues. Germline CDR1 LGHNA, CDR2 YSLEER. With 5 bases removed from V and 5 bases from J, the gap between germline ends came to 15 bases. The CDR3 DNA is TGCGCCAGCAGCTCCGAGGGGATGGGGACTGAAGCTTTCTTT. Its translation: CASSSEGMGTEAFF.

The chain joins TRBV7-9 to TRBJ2-1, with 9 bases identical to TRBD1. Germline values: CDR1 SEHNR, CDR2 FQNEAQ (reference sequence). V gave up 4 bases and J gave up 0 bases; unmatched junction bases: 7. This CDR3 region has 17 residues. The CDR3 region has the DNA TGTGCCAGCAGCTGGGGGACAGGGATCAGCTCCTACAATGAGCAGTTCTTC. It codes for CASSWGTGISSYNEQFF.

The chain recombines TRBV7-2 with TRBJ2-2; D tentatively reads TRBD1 or TRBD2 (5 bases each). The CDR3 extends over 15 amino acids. From germline, CDR1 is SGHTA and CDR2 FQGNSA. V was shortened by 8 bases and J by 1 base, with 14 bases between the two germline ends. This CDR3 is CASSGRNLNTGELFF. The CDR3 region has the DNA TGTGCCAGCTCGGGACGTAACCTGAACACCGGGGAGCTGTTTTTT.

This rearrangement joins TRBV6-1 to TRBJ1-3; D is ambiguous. The germline V gene encodes CDR1 MNHNS and CDR2 SASEGT. V dropped 3 bases and J dropped 4 bases, with 16 bases sitting between them. The CDR3 totals 16 residues. CDR3 DNA sequence: TGTGCCAGCAGTGACGTGATAACCCTGGGGGGAAACACCATATATTTT. Translated: CASSDVITLGGNTIYF.